This T cell receptor (beta chain) was recovered during a study of T cell repertoires in aging, cancer and after chemotherapy. About the study: Six age groups, ranging from 30 or younger to 70 or older, included the donors. Study conclusions and caveats: In cancer patients, declining TCR diversity with age involved lost richness and lost evenness. In each cancer cohort, median generation probability increased across chemotherapy, suggesting thymic output rebounded. Age-matched healthy donors had significantly more diverse, less clonal blood TCR repertoires than untreated cancer patients.

The length of the CDR3 is 12 residues. Multiplex touch-down PCR with TRB-A/B primers amplified rearranged V-D-J TRB sequences. Using its own MiXCR run on the multiplex PCR reads, TCRdb lists one record per CDR3 protein. Of thousands of distinct CDR3 sequences in the sample, nearly 55% were seen once. Amplification of TCR beta used genomic DNA extracted from peripheral blood. A word on this clonotype: Its antigen remains unidentified. At one of its ends the junction is not consistent with the germline gene, which may arise from a read error.

The receptor was derived from a human donor with a blood cancer. This chain connects TRBV12-3 or TRBV12-4 to TRBJ2-3, with a possible D match to TRBD1 (5 bases). Sample: blood. The CDR3 DNA reads as TGTGCCAGCAGGCGTCCAACAGGTACGCAGTATTTT. It yields the protein CASRRPTGTQYF.